This T cell receptor beta chain was retrieved from a study of blood T cell repertoires in COVID-19. About the study: Samples taken during acute and convalescent COVID-19 were collected in the United States, Italy and Spain. T cells, B-cell-depleted T cells, or PBMCs supplied cDNA or gDNA.

This CDR3 is built from 15 residues. Trimming shortened V by 5 bases and J by 0 bases, and 12 bases separated the two germline ends. Germline CDR1 and CDR2: SGHDT and YYEEEE. In the original processing: Reference gene primers were amplified, and this amplification served to estimate nucleated cell counts. The protocol was immunoSEQ multiplex PCR, while the TCRdb copy is restricted to in-frame clones and leaves out a portion. V and J calls and clone size are those listed in that table; D and trimming were worked out from the DNA. Of roughly 20,000 clones listed, more than 70% are singletons. The receptor was isolated from a human donor in a cohort sampled during active COVID-19. The V and J genes are TRBV5-6 and TRBJ2-1; possible D gene TRBD1, 6 bases. The source material was peripheral blood. The CDR3 sequence: CASRTTGSSYNEQFF. The CDR3 DNA reads TGTGCCAGCAGGACGACAGGAAGCTCCTACAATGAGCAGTTCTTC.